This T cell receptor beta chain is from a study of T cells in Graves' hyperthyroidism and ophthalmopathy. The germline V gene has CDR1 SEHNR and CDR2 FQNEAQ (reference sequence). CDR3 length: 11 residues. The V and J ends lost 3 bases and 5 bases respectively, with 4 bases between them. TCR beta CDR3 region amplification was performed from RNA transcripts. HTBI primers were used for first-round RT-PCR of the TCR CDR3. TCRdb itself ran the multiplex PCR reads through MiXCR, one entry per CDR3 protein. The sample holds a few hundred thousand distinct CDR3 sequences, roughly 16% seen once. With regard to this clonotype: Given the absence of the conserved phenylalanine or tryptophan at the CDR3 end, a read error is likely.

Input material: blood. The V and J genes are TRBV7-9 and TRBJ2-5, with no clear D. The TCR comes from a woman aged 40-49 years with Graves' ophthalmopathy. The CDR3 sequence: CASSFQETQYL. CDR3 coding DNA: TGTGCCAGCAGCTTCCAGGAGACCCAGTACCTC.